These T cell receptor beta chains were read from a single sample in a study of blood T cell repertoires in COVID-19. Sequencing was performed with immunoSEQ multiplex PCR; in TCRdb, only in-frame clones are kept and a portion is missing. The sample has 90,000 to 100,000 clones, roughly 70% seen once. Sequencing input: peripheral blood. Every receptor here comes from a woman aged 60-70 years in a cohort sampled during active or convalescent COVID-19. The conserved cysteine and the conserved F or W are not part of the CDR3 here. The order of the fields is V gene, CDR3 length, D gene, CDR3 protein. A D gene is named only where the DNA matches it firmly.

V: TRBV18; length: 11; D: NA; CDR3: ASSPPSRDEQY
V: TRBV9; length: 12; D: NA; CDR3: ASSVVSGGETQY
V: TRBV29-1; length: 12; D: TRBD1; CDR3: SAGQGERTGELF
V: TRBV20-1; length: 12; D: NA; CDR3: SASAPRGTGELF
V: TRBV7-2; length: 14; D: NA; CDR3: ASSPHRDRNTGELF
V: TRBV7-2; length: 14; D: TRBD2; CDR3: ASSDLAGANTGELF
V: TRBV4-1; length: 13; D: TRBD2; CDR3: ASSHNLAGSYEQY
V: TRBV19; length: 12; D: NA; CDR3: ASSRTPVNTEAF
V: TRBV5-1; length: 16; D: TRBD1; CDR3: ASSLGVGTGSGANVLT
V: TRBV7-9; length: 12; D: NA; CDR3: ASSFVGGDTEAF
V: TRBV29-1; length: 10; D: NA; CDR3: SVEVKLNIQY
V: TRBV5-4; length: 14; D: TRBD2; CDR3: ASSLGAGGSTDTQY
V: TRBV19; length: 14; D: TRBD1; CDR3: ASSIPGDRVNYGYT
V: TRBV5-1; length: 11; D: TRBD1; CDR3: ASSWTGGREQY
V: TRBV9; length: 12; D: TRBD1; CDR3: ASSGDRQGYGYT
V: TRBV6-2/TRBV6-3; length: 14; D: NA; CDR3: ASSYYTPVPSYEQY
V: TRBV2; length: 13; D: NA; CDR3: ASSPNGGTLFGYT
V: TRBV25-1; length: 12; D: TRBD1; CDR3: ASSEPFQGARAF
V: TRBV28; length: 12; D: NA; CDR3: ASSLRAARHGYT
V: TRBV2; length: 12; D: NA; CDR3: ASVMEAGNTEAF
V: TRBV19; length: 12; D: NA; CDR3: ASSHTSLGETQY
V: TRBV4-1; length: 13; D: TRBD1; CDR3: ASRHTGQENQPQH
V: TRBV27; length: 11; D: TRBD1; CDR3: ARTGQRDYEQY
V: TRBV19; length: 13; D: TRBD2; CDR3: ASSRGLAGTYEQY
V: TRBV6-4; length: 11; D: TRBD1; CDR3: ASSRTGDQPQH
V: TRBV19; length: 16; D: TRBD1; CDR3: ASSDINEGGQAGDTQY
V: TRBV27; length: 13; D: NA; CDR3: ASSPYTGDGNTIY
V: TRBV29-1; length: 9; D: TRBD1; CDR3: SVETGDTQY
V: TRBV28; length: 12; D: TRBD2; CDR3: ASRASGGSYEQY
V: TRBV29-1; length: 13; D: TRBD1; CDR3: SVRPFDRGSYEQY
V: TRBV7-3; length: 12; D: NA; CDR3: ASTGNSANTEAF
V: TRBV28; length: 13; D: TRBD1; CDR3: THQIRTGGEQPQH
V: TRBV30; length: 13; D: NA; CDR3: AWSVFVSVNTEAF
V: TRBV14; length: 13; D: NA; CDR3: ASSQDQGPYNEQF
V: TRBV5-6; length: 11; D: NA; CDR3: ASSLEQNYGYT
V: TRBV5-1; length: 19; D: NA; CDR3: ASSLGPGQGAATSGIYEQY
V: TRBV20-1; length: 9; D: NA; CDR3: SAKRNTEAF
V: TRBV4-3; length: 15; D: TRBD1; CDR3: ASSQETGSSYNSPLH
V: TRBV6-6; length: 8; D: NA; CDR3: ASSLEKLF
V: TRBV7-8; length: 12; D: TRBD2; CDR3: ASSVGAGDGEQF
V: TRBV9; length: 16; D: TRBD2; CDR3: ASSTGLAGGLYGYEQY
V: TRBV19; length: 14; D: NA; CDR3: ASSIVTSSRYNEQF
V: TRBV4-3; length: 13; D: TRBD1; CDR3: ASSPTGDAKNIQY
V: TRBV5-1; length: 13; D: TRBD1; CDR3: ASSLEGARNQPQH
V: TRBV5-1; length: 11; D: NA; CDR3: ANAEANTGELF
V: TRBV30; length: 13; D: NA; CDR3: AWSLLGGDSDTQY
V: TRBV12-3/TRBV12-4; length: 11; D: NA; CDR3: ASTRAAGTEAF
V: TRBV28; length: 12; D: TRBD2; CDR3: ASSSGGAINEQF